Listed below are T cell receptor beta chains from one sample, sequenced in a study of cytomegalovirus exposure and HLA in healthy donors. Here immunoSEQ multiplex PCR was the method, and the copy in TCRdb shows in-frame clones only, minus some. Counted here are about 200,000 clones, about 85% occurring once; the ten biggest clones make up approximately 0.4%. Sequenced input: PBMCs. The source is a male donor in good health and CMV-seropositive. The conserved cysteine and the conserved F or W are not part of the CDR3 here. Each record gives: J gene, V gene, CDR3 protein.

J gene: TRBJ2-3; V gene: TRBV19; CDR3 protein: ASRRTSGGTDTQY
J gene: TRBJ1-3; V gene: TRBV5-1; CDR3 protein: ASTRDSGNTIY
J gene: TRBJ2-7; V gene: TRBV7-9; CDR3 protein: ASSPTQAGGYEQY
J gene: TRBJ1-2; V gene: TRBV18; CDR3 protein: ASSSTGGILGDGYT
J gene: TRBJ2-7; V gene: TRBV5-1; CDR3 protein: ASSLGRGHPYEQY
J gene: TRBJ2-1; V gene: TRBV12-2; CDR3 protein: ASHLRASASSYNEQF
J gene: TRBJ2-7; V gene: TRBV6-5; CDR3 protein: ASLNSYEQY
J gene: TRBJ1-5; V gene: TRBV28; CDR3 protein: ASTFSNQPQH
J gene: TRBJ2-7; V gene: TRBV7-6; CDR3 protein: ASSLGSSGGHEQY
J gene: TRBJ2-7; V gene: TRBV5-5; CDR3 protein: ASSREDTTFLFSYEQY
J gene: TRBJ2-1; V gene: TRBV5-1; CDR3 protein: ASSFTAYNEQF
J gene: TRBJ1-5; V gene: TRBV6-6; CDR3 protein: ASSQGQGTLYQPQH
J gene: TRBJ2-7; V gene: TRBV19; CDR3 protein: ASSMGRPYEQY
J gene: TRBJ1-1; V gene: TRBV11-2; CDR3 protein: ASSTGQGMNTEAF
J gene: TRBJ2-1; V gene: TRBV4-2; CDR3 protein: ASSLGLAGVYEQF
J gene: TRBJ1-2; V gene: TRBV18; CDR3 protein: ASSPSIGRGYGYT
J gene: TRBJ2-1; V gene: TRBV19; CDR3 protein: ASSISGSGRSSYNEQF
J gene: TRBJ1-2; V gene: TRBV5-6; CDR3 protein: ASSLLKRQTLHSGYT
J gene: TRBJ2-3; V gene: TRBV5-1; CDR3 protein: ASSLDRNADTQY
J gene: TRBJ2-7; V gene: TRBV13; CDR3 protein: ASSLVPGVGYYEQY
J gene: TRBJ2-5; V gene: TRBV4-1; CDR3 protein: ASSQSSSGGFLIQETQY
J gene: TRBJ2-2; V gene: TRBV29-1; CDR3 protein: SVDSNGELF
J gene: TRBJ2-1; V gene: TRBV6-1; CDR3 protein: ASFSELAQF
J gene: TRBJ2-1; V gene: TRBV2; CDR3 protein: ASSSSRAGMSSYNEQF
J gene: TRBJ1-2; V gene: TRBV4-3; CDR3 protein: ASSPRRGSNYGYT
J gene: TRBJ1-4; V gene: TRBV29-1; CDR3 protein: SVATGGIANEKLF
J gene: TRBJ2-7; V gene: TRBV7-3; CDR3 protein: ASSPGTAAYEQY
J gene: TRBJ2-7; V gene: TRBV27; CDR3 protein: ASSRTVGTGNTYEQY
J gene: TRBJ2-3; V gene: TRBV7-2; CDR3 protein: ASSLVAGGSTDTQY
J gene: TRBJ2-5; V gene: TRBV4-1; CDR3 protein: ASNRVPAPGQY
J gene: TRBJ1-1; V gene: TRBV5-1; CDR3 protein: ASSLGSGLNTEAF
J gene: TRBJ1-3; V gene: TRBV7-2; CDR3 protein: ASSLTPGSRNTIY
J gene: TRBJ1-3; V gene: TRBV18; CDR3 protein: ASPQASGNGNTIY
J gene: TRBJ1-4; V gene: TRBV25-1; CDR3 protein: ASSPWGATNEKLF
J gene: TRBJ2-7; V gene: TRBV6-6; CDR3 protein: ASSYFAGAYEQY
J gene: TRBJ1-3; V gene: TRBV11-2; CDR3 protein: ASRYSGTSRSGNTIY
J gene: TRBJ1-1; V gene: TRBV18; CDR3 protein: ASSPQGASDTEAF
J gene: TRBJ2-1; V gene: TRBV27; CDR3 protein: ASSGLALTNEQF
J gene: TRBJ2-3; V gene: TRBV28; CDR3 protein: ASSLYGDTQY
J gene: TRBJ2-5; V gene: TRBV7-2; CDR3 protein: ASSWRTGQETQY
J gene: TRBJ2-5; V gene: TRBV5-1; CDR3 protein: ASSPLGGGRETQY
J gene: TRBJ2-2; V gene: TRBV6-5; CDR3 protein: ASELAGTGELF
J gene: TRBJ2-5; V gene: TRBV10-2; CDR3 protein: ASSYDGLQETQY
J gene: TRBJ1-2; V gene: TRBV30; CDR3 protein: AWSVATGGAYGYT
J gene: TRBJ1-1; V gene: TRBV7-2; CDR3 protein: AIERAPNTEAF
J gene: TRBJ2-7; V gene: TRBV7-2; CDR3 protein: ASSLGLVYEQY
J gene: TRBJ2-7; V gene: TRBV6-1; CDR3 protein: ASLSGASYEQY
J gene: TRBJ2-3; V gene: TRBV11-1; CDR3 protein: ASSLPGQGTDTQY
J gene: TRBJ1-2; V gene: TRBV2; CDR3 protein: ASSSPENYGYT
J gene: TRBJ1-1; V gene: TRBV6-5; CDR3 protein: ASSYAGRPGAF
J gene: TRBJ1-1; V gene: TRBV30; CDR3 protein: AWSSGGKRNTEAF